This T cell receptor (beta chain) was captured by sequencing in a study of cytomegalovirus exposure and HLA in healthy donors. V was clipped by 4 bases and J by 6 bases; unmatched bases: 6. This CDR3 has 14 amino acids. CDR1 and CDR2 from the germline V gene are SEHNR and FQNEAQ (reference sequence). PCR amplification relied on 60 Vbeta primers (plus 13 Jbeta primers). The data were produced by immunoSEQ multiplex PCR, yet TCRdb's version contains in-frame clones alone and is incomplete. Among about 37,000 clones, roughly 79% were seen once, and the ten largest hold around a tenth. Sequenced material: PBMCs. This sequence joins TRBV7-9 and TRBJ1-2; 9 bases are a match to TRBD1. This receptor was obtained from a woman between 40 and 50 years old in good health and CMV-seronegative. DNA for the CDR3: TGTGCCAGCAGCTCCCAAGGACAGGGGCATGGCTACACCTTC. This gives the protein CASSSQGQGHGYTF.